The following is a T cell receptor (beta chain) sequence with its context. This entry belongs to a study of monozygotic twins with inflammatory bowel disease. Germline V gives CDR1 SGDLS, CDR2 YYNGEE. The CDR3 is 16 residues long. Template switching incorporated UMIs with a 6-nucleotide sample barcode. TCRdb derives one entry per CDR3 protein from the 5' RACE reads, leaving out DNA. Recorded here are roughly 320,000 distinct CDR3 sequences; the top ten clones represent less than 6.5%. The V call is TRBV9, the J call TRBJ1-1; as DNA is missing, the TRBD1 call by TCRdb cannot be tested. This receptor was identified in a human donor with ulcerative colitis or Crohn's disease, or a healthy co-twin of an affected twin (not recorded which). The sample was blood. CDR3 sequence: CASSVVPGGANTEAFF.